Listed here is a single T cell receptor beta chain. Its specificity is not known. This sample was included in a study of T cell responses to AZD1222 COVID-19 vaccine. General study results and limits: White British people made up most donors, females outnumbered males, and clonal diversity was possibly underestimated. Among those given AZD1222, only six or seven were seropositive at baseline. It was only after the peak T cell response that any repertoires were sampled. As reported, nearly half of all spike-specific TCRs target variant regions that are unmutated.

The CDR3 runs 16 residues. Trimming took 0 bases from V and 1 from J; bases not matched to a gene: 4. Germline V lookup: CDR1 MNHNY, CDR2 SVGAGI (reference sequence). Clones were sequenced by immunoSEQ multiplex PCR, and TCRdb holds only the in-frame ones, with some missing. In the table there are about 130,000 clones, 92% of which are singletons. This sequence originates from an adult who received the AZD1222 COVID-19 vaccine. Material: peripheral blood, obtained 28 days after the second AZD1222 dose. This rearrangement joins TRBV6-6 to TRBJ2-5; 8 nucleotides match TRBD1. The CDR3 bases are TGTGCCAGCAGTTACTCGTCAGGGGGCACCCAAGAGACCCAGTACTTC. Amino acid sequence: CASSYSSGGTQETQYF.